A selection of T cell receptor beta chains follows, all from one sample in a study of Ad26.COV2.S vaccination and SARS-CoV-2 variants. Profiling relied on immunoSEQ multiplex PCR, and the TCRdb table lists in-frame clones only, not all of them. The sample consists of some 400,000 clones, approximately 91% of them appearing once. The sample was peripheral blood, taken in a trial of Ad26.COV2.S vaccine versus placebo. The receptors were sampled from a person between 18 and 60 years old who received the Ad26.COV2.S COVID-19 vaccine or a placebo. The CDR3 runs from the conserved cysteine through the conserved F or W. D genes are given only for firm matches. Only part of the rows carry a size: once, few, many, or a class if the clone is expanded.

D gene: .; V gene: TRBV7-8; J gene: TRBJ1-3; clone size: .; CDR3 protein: CASSLVAGSGNTIYF; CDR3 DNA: TGTGCCAGCAGCTTAGTCGCGGGCTCTGGAAACACCATATATTTT
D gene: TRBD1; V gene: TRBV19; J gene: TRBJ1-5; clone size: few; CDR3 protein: CASGTGNQPQHF; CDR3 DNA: TGTGCCAGTGGGACAGGGAATCAGCCCCAGCATTTT
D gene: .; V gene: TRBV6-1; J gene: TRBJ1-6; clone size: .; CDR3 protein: CASSEALRAGDSPLHF; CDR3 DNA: TGTGCCAGCAGTGAAGCGCTTCGGGCAGGCGACTCACCCCTCCACTTT
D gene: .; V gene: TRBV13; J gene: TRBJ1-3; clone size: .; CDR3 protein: CASSSDRIGNTIYF; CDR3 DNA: TGTGCCAGCAGCTCCGACAGAATAGGAAACACCATATATTTT
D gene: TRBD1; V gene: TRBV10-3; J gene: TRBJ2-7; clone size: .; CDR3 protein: CAIMTPGQGIEEQYF; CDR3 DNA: TGTGCCATCATGACTCCGGGACAGGGGATTGAAGAGCAGTACTTC
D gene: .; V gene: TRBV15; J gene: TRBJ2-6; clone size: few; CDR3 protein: CATSRDVDSGANVLTF; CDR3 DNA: TGTGCCACCAGCAGAGATGTGGACTCTGGGGCCAACGTCCTGACTTTC
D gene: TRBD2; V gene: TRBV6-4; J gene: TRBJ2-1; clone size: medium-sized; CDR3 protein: CASSDSTSGSNEQFF; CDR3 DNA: TGTGCCAGCAGTGACTCGACTAGCGGGAGCAATGAGCAGTTCTTC
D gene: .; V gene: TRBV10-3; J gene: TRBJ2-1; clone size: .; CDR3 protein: CAIMRISGNEQFF; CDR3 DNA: TGTGCCATCATGAGGATTTCGGGGAATGAGCAGTTCTTC
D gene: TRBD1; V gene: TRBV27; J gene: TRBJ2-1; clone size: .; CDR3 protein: CASSLGQVDEQFF; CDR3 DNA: TGTGCCAGCAGTCTGGGACAGGTCGATGAGCAGTTCTTC
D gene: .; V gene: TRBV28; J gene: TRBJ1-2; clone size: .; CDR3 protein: CASTPGGRIYGYTF; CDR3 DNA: TGTGCCAGCACCCCCGGCGGACGGATCTATGGCTACACCTTC
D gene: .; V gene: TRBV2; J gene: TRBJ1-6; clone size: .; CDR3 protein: CASSDGVQSPLHF; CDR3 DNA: TGTGCCAGCAGTGACGGGGTTCAATCACCCCTCCACTTT
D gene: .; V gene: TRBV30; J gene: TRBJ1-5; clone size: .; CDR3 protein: CAWSVAGGWRQPQHF; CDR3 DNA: TGTGCCTGGAGTGTTGCGGGGGGTTGGCGTCAGCCCCAGCATTTT
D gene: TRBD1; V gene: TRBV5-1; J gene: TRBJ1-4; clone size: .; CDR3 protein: CASSQGGNEKLFF; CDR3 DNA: TGCGCCAGCAGTCAGGGGGGTAATGAAAAACTGTTTTTT
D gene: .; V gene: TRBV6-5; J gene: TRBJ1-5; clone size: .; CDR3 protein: CASNKQGSNQPQHF; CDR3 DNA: TGTGCCAGCAATAAACAGGGTAGCAATCAGCCCCAGCATTTT
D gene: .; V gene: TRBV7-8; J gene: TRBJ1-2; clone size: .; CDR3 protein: CASSSPDIPGPTF; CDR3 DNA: TGTGCCAGCAGCTCCCCGGATATACCGGGGCCCACCTTC
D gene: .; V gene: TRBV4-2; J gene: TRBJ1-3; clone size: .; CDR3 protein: CASSPGAGIGNTIYF; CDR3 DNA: TGTGCCAGCAGCCCTGGAGCGGGGATCGGAAACACCATATATTTT
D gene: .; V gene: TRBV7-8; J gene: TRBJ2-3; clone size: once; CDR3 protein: CASSLRRTDTQYF; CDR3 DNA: TGTGCCAGCAGCCTCCGTCGCACAGATACGCAGTATTTT
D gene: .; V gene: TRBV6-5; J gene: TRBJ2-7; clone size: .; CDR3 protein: CASSYSMGSSYEQYF; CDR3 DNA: TGTGCCAGCAGTTACTCGATGGGGTCCTCCTACGAGCAGTACTTC
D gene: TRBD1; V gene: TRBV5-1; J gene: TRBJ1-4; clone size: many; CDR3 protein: CASSLFGTGGNEKLFF; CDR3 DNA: TGCGCCAGCAGCTTGTTCGGGACAGGGGGCAATGAAAAACTGTTTTTT
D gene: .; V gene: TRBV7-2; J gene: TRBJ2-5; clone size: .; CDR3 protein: CASSLWGQETQYF; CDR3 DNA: TGTGCCAGCAGCTTATGGGGCCAGGAGACCCAGTACTTC
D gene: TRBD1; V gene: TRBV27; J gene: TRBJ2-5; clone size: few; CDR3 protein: CASNPGQGRMVETQYF; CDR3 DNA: TGTGCCAGCAACCCGGGACAGGGGAGGATGGTGGAGACCCAGTACTTC
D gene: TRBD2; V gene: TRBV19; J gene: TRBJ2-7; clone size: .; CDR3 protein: CASSGTSGSSGGEQYF; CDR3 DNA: TGTGCCAGTAGCGGGACTAGCGGGAGCTCCGGGGGTGAGCAGTACTTC
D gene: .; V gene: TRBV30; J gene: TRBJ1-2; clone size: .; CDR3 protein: CAWSDRPGSRDGYTF; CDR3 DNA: TGTGCCTGGAGTGACAGGCCCGGCTCCCGCGATGGCTACACCTTC
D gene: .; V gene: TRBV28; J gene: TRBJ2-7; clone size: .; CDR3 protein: CASALSGEHYEQYF; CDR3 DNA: TGTGCCAGCGCCCTCTCGGGGGAGCACTACGAGCAGTACTTC
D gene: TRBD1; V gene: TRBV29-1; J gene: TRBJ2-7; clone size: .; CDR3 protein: CSAAPGQPYEQYF; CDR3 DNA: TGCAGCGCTGCCCCGGGACAGCCCTACGAGCAGTACTTC